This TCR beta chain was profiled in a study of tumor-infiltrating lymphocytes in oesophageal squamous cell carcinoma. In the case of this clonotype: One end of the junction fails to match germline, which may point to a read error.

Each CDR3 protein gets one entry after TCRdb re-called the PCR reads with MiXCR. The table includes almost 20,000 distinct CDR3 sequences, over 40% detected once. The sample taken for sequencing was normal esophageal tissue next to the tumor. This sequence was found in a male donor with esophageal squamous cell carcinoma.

CDR3 sequence: CASRLTGDWGEQYF. In nucleotides, the CDR3 is TGTGCCAGCAGATTGACGGGGGACTGGGGTGAGCAGTACTTT. The chain has TRBV2 and TRBJ1-6, with a tentative D call TRBD1 (5 bases). CDR3 size: 14 residues. The germline gives CDR1 SNHLY, CDR2 FYNNEI. Full variable domain (outside the CDR3, taken from reference TRBV2 and TRBJ1-6): EPEVTQTPSHQVTQMGQEVILRCVPISNHLYFYWYRQILGQKVEFLVSFYNNEISEKSEIFDDQFSVERPDGSNFTLKIRSTKLEDSAMYFCASRLTGDWGEQYFGNGTRLTVT.